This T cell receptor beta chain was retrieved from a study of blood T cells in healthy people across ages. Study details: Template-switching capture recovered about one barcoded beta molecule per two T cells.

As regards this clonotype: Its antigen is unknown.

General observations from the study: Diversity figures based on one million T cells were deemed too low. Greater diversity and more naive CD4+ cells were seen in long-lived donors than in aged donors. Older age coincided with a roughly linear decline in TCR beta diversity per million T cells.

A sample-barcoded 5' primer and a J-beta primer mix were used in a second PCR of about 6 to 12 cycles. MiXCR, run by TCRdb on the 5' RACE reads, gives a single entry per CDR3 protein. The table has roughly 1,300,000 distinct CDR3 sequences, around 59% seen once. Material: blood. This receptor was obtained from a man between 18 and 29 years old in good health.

The CDR3 spells CASSPSAGGNSPLHF. The CDR3 DNA reads as TGTGCCAGCAGCCCCTCGGCAGGGGGGAATTCACCCCTCCACTTT. V gene TRBV9 combines with J gene TRBJ1-6, with 7 positions matching TRBD1. CDR1 is SGDLS and CDR2 is YYNGEE in the germline V gene. The CDR3 loop spans 15 amino acids. The ends lost 4 bases at V and 7 bases at J; junction bases unmatched: 8.